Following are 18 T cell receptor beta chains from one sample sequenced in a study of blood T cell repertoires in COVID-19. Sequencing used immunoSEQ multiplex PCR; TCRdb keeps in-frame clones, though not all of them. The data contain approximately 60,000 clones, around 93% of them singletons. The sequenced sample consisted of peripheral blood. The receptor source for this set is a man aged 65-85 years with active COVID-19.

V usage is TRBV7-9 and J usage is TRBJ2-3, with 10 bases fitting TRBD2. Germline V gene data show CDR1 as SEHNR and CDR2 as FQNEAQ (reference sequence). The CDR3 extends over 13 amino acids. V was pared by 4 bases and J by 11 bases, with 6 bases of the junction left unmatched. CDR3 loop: CASSSLLAGMQYF. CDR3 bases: TGTGCCAGCAGCTCTTTACTAGCGGGGATGCAGTATTTT.

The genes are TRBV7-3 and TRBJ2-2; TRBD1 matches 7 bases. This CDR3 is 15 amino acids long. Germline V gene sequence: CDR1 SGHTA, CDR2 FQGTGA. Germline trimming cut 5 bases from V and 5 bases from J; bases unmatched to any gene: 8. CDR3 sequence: CASSHGTVGTGELFF. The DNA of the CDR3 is TGTGCCAGCAGCCACGGGACAGTCGGAACCGGGGAGCTGTTTTTT.

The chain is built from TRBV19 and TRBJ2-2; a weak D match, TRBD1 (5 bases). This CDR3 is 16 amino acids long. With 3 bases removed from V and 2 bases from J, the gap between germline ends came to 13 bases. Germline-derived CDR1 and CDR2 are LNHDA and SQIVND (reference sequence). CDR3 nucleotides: TGTGCCAGTAGTATTTTCGGCAGGGAAAACACCGGGGAGCTGTTTTTT. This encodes CASSIFGRENTGELFF.

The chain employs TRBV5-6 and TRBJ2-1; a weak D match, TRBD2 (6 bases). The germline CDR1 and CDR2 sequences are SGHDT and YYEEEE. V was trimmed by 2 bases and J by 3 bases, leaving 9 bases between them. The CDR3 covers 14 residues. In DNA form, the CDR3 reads TGTGCCAGCAGCTTCCGGGACTTCTACAATGAGCAGTTCTTC. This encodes CASSFRDFYNEQFF.

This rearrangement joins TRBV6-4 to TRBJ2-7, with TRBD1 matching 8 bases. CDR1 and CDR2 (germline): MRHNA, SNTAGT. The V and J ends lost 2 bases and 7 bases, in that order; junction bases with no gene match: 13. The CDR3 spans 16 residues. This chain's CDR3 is CASSDPGQGGRKEQYV. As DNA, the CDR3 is TGTGCCAGCAGTGACCCCGGACAGGGTGGAAGGAAAGAGCAGTACGTC.

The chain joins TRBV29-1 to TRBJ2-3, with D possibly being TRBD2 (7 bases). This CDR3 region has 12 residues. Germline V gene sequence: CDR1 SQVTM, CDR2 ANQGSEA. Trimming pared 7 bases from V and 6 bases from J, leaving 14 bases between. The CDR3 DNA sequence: TGCAGCGGGGGGGGCCTCTCCGATACGCAGTATTTT. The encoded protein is CSGGGLSDTQYF.

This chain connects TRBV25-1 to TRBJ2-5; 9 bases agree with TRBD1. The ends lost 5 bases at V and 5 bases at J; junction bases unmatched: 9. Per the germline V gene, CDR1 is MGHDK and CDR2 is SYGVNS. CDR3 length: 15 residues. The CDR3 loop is CASSSGDRVGETQYF. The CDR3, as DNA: TGTGCCAGCAGTTCGGGGGACAGGGTAGGCGAGACCCAGTACTTC.

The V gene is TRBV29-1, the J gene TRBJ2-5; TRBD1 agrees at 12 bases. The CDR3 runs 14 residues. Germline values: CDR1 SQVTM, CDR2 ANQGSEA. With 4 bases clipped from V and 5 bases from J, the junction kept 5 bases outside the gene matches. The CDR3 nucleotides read TGCAGCGTTGGGGGGACAGGGGGCGCTGAGACCCAGTACTTC. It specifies CSVGGTGGAETQYF.

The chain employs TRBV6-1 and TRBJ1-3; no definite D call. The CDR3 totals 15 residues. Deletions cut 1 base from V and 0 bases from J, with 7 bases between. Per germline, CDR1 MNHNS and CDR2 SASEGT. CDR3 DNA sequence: TGTGCCAGCAGTGAAGGAGTGTACTCTGGAAACACCATATATTTT. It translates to CASSEGVYSGNTIYF.

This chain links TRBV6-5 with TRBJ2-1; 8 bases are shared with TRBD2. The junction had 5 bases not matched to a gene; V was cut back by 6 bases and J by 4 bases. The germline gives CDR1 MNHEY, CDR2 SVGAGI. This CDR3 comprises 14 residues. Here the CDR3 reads CASRSGLGYNEQFF. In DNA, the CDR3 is TGTGCCAGCAGGTCGGGACTAGGTTACAATGAGCAGTTCTTC.

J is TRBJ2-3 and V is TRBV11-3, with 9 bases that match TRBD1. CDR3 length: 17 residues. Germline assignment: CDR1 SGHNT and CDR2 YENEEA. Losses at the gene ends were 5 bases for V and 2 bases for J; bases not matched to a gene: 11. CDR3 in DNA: TGTGCCAGCAGCGGAAGTGTGGGGACAGGGACCACAGATACGCAGTATTTT. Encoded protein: CASSGSVGTGTTDTQYF.

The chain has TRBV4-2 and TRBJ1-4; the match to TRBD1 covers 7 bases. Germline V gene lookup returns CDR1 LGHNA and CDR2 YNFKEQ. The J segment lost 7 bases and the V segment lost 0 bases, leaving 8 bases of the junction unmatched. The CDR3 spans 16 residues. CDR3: CASSQDIGQVGEKLFF. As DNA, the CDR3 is TGTGCCAGCAGCCAAGACATCGGACAGGTTGGTGAAAAACTGTTTTTT.

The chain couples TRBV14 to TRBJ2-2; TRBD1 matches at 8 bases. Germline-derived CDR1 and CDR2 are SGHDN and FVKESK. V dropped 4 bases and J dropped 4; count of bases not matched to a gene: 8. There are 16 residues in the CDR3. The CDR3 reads CASSLRTGRSTGELFF. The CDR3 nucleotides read TGTGCCAGCAGCCTCCGGACAGGGCGGTCCACCGGGGAGCTGTTTTTT.

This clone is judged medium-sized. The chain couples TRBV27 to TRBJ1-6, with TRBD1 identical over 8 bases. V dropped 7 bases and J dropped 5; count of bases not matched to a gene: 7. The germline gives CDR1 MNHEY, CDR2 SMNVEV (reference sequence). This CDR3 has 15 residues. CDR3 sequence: CASTPGGPDNSPLHF. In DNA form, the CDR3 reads TGTGCCAGCACCCCAGGGGGCCCCGATAATTCACCCCTCCACTTT.

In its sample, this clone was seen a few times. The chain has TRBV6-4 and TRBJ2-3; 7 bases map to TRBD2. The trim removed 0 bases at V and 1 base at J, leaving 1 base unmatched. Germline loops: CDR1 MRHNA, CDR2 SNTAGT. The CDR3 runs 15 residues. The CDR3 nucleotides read TGTGCCAGCAGTGACTCGAGCGGGGGCACAGATACGCAGTATTTT. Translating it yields CASSDSSGGTDTQYF.

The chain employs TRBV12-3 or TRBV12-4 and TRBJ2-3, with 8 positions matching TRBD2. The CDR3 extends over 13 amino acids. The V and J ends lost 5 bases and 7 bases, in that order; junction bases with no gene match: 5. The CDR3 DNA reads TGTGCCAGCAGTACGGGGGGGCCTAATACGCAGTATTTT. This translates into CASSTGGPNTQYF.

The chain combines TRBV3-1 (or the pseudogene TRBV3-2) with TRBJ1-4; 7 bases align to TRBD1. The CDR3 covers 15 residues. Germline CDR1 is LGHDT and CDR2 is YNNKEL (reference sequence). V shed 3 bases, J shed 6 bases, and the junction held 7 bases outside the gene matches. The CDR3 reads CASSHRDRLDEKLFF. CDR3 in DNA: TGTGCCAGCAGCCATAGGGACAGACTGGATGAAAAACTGTTTTTT.

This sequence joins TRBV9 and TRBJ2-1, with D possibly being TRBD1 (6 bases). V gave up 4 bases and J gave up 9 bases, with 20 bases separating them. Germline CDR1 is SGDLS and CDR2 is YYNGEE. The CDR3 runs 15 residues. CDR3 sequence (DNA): TGTGCCAGCAGCCTACTAGGTCACCAAGGGGGTGAGCAGTTCTTC. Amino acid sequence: CASSLLGHQGGEQFF.